This TCR beta chain appears in the sequencing data of a study of cytomegalovirus exposure and HLA in healthy donors. About the research overall: One earlier analysis, a look at about 179 million T cells, found some 100 million unique TCR beta sequences. The study, taken as a whole, reports: In a later analysis, CMV-associated beta chains were mostly HLA-associated, it appeared.

About this clone: Its antigen remains unknown.

The PCR was carried out with 60 Vbeta primers and 13 Jbeta primers. Sequencing was performed with immunoSEQ multiplex PCR; in TCRdb, only in-frame clones are kept and a portion is missing. The sample holds over 150,000 clones, around 86% seen once. This CDR3 region has 13 residues. Trimming removed 5 bases at V and 6 bases at J, with 12 bases between. Germline V lookup: CDR1 SGHTA, CDR2 FQGNSA. The sample comprised PBMCs. The source is a girl aged 2-9 years in good health and CMV-seropositive. The chain has TRBV7-2 and TRBJ2-3, with D hard to call. The CDR3 bases are TGTGCCAGCAGCCGGGTAGTAACCGATACGCAGTATTTT. Protein: CASSRVVTDTQYF.